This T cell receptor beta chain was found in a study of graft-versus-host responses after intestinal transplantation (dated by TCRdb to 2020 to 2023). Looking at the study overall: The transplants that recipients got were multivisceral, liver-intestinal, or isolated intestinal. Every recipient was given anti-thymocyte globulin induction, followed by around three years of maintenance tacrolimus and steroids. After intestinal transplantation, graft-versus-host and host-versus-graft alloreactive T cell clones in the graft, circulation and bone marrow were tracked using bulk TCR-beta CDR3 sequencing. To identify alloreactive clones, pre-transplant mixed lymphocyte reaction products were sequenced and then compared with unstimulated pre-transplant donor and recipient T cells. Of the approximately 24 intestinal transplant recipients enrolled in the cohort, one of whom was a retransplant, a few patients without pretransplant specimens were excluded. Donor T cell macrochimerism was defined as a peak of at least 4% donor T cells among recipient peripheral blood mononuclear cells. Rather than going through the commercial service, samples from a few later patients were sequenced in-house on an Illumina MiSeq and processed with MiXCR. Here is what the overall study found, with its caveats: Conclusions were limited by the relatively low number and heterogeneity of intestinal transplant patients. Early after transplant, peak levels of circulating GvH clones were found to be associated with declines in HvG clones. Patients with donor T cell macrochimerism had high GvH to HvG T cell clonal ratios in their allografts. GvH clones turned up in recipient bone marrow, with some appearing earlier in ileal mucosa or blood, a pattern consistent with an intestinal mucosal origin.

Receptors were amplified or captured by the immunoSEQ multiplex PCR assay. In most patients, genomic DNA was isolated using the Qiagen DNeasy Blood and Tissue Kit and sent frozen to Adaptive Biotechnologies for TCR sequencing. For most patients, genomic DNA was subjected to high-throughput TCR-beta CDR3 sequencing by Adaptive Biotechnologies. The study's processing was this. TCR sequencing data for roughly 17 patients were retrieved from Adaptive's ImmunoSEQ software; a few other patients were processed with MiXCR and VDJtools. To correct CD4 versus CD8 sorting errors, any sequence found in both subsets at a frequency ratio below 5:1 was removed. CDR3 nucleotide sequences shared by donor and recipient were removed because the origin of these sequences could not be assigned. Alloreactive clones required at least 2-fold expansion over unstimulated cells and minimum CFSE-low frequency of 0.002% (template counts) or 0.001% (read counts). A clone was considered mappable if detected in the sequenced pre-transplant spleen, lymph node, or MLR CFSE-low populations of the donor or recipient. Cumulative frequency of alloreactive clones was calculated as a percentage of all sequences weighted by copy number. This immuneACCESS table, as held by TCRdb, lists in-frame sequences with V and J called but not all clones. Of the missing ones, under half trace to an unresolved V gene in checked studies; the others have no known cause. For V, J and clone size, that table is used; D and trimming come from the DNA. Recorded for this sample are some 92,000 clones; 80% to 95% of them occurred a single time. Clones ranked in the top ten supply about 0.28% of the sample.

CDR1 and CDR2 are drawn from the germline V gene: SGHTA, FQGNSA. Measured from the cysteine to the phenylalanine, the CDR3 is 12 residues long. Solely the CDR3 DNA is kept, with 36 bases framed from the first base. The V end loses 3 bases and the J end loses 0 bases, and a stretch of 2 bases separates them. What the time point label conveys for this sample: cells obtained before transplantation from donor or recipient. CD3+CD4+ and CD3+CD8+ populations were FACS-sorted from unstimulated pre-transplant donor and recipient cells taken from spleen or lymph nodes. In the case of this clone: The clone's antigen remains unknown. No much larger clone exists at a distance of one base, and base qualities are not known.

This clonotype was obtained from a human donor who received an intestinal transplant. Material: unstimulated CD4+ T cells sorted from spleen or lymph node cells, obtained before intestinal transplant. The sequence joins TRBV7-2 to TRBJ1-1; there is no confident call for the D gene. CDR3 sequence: CASSFLNTEAFF. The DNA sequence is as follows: TGTGCCAGCAGCTTCCTGAACACTGAAGCTTTCTTT.